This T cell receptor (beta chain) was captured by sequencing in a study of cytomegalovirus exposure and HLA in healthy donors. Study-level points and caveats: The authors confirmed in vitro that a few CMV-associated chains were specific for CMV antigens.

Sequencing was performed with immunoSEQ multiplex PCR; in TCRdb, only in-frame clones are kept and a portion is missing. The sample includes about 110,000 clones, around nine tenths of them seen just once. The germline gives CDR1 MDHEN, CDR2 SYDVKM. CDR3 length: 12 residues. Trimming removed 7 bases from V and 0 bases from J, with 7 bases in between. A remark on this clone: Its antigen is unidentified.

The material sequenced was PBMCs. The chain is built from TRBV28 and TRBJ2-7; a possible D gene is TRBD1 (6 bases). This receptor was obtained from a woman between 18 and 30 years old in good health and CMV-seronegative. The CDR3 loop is CASTDSSYEQYF. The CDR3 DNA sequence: TGTGCCAGCACGGACAGCTCCTACGAGCAGTACTTC.